A selection of T cell receptor beta chains follows, all from one sample in a study of cytomegalovirus exposure and HLA in healthy donors. Sequencing was performed with immunoSEQ multiplex PCR; in TCRdb, only in-frame clones are kept and a portion is missing. The repertoire holds tens of thousands of clones, with 67% as singletons. Material: PBMCs. These receptors all come from a woman aged 45-59 years in good health and CMV-seropositive. The CDR3 runs from the conserved cysteine through the conserved F or W. The D gene is left open where the match is weak. Part of the rows lack a size; the others show once, few, many or a class for expanded clones.

j_call v_call d_call cdr3_length clone_size cdr3_nt cdr3_aa
TRBJ1-3 TRBV11-2 - 14 - TGTGCCAGCAGCCCGGCGGGGATTGGAAACACCATATATTTT CASSPAGIGNTIYF
TRBJ1-1 TRBV11-1 - 13 - TGTGCCAGCAGCCAGGGGATGAACACTGAAGCTTTCTTT CASSQGMNTEAFF
TRBJ2-5 TRBV2 - 14 few TGTGCCAGCAGTGAAGGAGGCGGCCAAGAGACCCAGTACTTC CASSEGGGQETQYF
TRBJ2-1 TRBV7-7 - 15 - TGTGCCAGCAGCCCTGCGGGCCGGTCCTACAATGAGCAGTTCTTC CASSPAGRSYNEQFF
TRBJ2-7 TRBV6-5 - 14 - TGTGCCACGACTTCCGGGACATCTTCCTACGAGCAGTACTTC CATTSGTSSYEQYF
TRBJ2-7 TRBV29-1 TRBD2 13 - TGCAGCGTTGCCGGGGGGGAGTTGTACGAGCAGTACTTC CSVAGGELYEQYF
TRBJ2-3 TRBV7-9 - 12 - TGTGCCAGCAGCCCCCTCAGGGATACGCAGTATTTT CASSPLRDTQYF
TRBJ1-2 TRBV4-1 - 15 - TGCGCCAGCAGCCAAGATAAGGGGTTAGGCTATGGCTACACCTTC CASSQDKGLGYGYTF
TRBJ2-1 TRBV7-8 TRBD1 14 - TGTGCCAGCAGCTTAGGGACAGGGTTGAATGAGCAGTTCTTC CASSLGTGLNEQFF
TRBJ1-1 TRBV27 TRBD1 16 - TGTGCCAGCAGCCCTACCGGGGCAGGGGGCACGAGTGAAGCTTTCTTT CASSPTGAGGTSEAFF
TRBJ2-2 TRBV27 - 20 few TGTGCCAGCAGTTCTGGGGTAGCGTTGGACGGGATCCCGAACACCGGGGAGCTGTTTTTT CASSSGVALDGIPNTGELFF
TRBJ2-5 TRBV6-5 - 14 few TGTGCCAGCAGCACACAACAGGACCGAGAGACCCAGTACTTC CASSTQQDRETQYF
TRBJ2-1 TRBV29-1 TRBD1 16 - TGCAGCGTTGAATCCAGGGGGCCGAACTCTTACAATGAGCAGTTCTTC CSVESRGPNSYNEQFF
TRBJ2-3 TRBV5-1 TRBD2 16 - TGCGCCAGCAGCCCGCGCGGGGGGGACGGCTCAGATACGCAGTATTTT CASSPRGGDGSDTQYF
TRBJ1-6 TRBV2 - 12 - TGTGCCAGCGAAGGGGTACTGACGCCCCTCCACTTT CASEGVLTPLHF
TRBJ1-2 TRBV6-5 TRBD1 14 few TGTGCCAGCAGTACAGGGGGCGCGGTTTCTGGCTACACCTTC CASSTGGAVSGYTF
TRBJ1-2 TRBV6-1 - 13 - TGTGCCAGCAGTGGACAGGAGAACTATGGCTACACCTTC CASSGQENYGYTF
TRBJ2-1 TRBV10-3 - 15 - TGTGCCATCAGTGATAGAGGAAGCTTGAGCAATGAGCAGTTCTTC CAISDRGSLSNEQFF
TRBJ1-1 TRBV13 TRBD1 15 - TGTGCCAGCAGCGCCAAAGGGACAGCGAACACTGAAGCTTTCTTT CASSAKGTANTEAFF
TRBJ1-1 TRBV5-5 TRBD1 14 - TGTGCCAGCAGCCGGTTTACAGGGGACACTGAAGCTTTCTTT CASSRFTGDTEAFF
TRBJ2-5 TRBV5-4 TRBD2 17 - TGTGCCAGCAGCTCGAGCGGGGGACTAGCGGGACAAGAGACCCAGTACTTC CASSSSGGLAGQETQYF
TRBJ2-1 TRBV7-6 TRBD2 18 - TGTGCCAGCAGTCGACTAGCGGGGGGGCCTCTACCCCTCAATGAGCAGTTCTTC CASSRLAGGPLPLNEQFF
TRBJ2-7 TRBV5-1 TRBD1 16 - TGCGCCAGCAGCTTGGCCCCGACAGGGGGCGACTACGAGCAGTACTTC CASSLAPTGGDYEQYF
TRBJ1-3 TRBV5-4 TRBD1 14 once TGTGCCAGCAGCTGGAGGGACAGAGGAAACACCATATATTTT CASSWRDRGNTIYF
TRBJ2-7 TRBV19 TRBD2 16 - TGTGCCAGTAGTATTTCTAGCGGGGGGCAACACTACGAGCAGTACTTC CASSISSGGQHYEQYF
TRBJ1-1 TRBV14 TRBD1 15 - TGTGCCAGCAGCCTTACCGCCGACAGGGGGGTTGGTGCTTTCTTT CASSLTADRGVGAFF
TRBJ2-1 TRBV9 - 16 - TGTGCCAGCAGCGTACTCGGGGGTAGCTCCTACAATGAGCAGTTCTTC CASSVLGGSSYNEQFF
TRBJ1-3 TRBV9 - 13 once TGTGCCAGCAGCGCAGCGTATGGAAACACCATATATTTT CASSAAYGNTIYF
TRBJ1-6 TRBV27 - 15 - TGTGCCAGCGGCCTGGTGGGGCGAAGGGATTCACCCCTCCACTTT CASGLVGRRDSPLHF
TRBJ1-1 TRBV4-2 TRBD1 16 - TGTGCCAGCAGCCAAATCCCCCTATACAGGGGAACTGAAGCTTTCTTT CASSQIPLYRGTEAFF
TRBJ1-2 TRBV9 - 13 - TGTGCCACGATGCGGGGCAGGCGCTATGGCTACACCTTC CATMRGRRYGYTF
TRBJ2-2 TRBV7-3 - 13 - TGTGCCAGCAGCCCAACAGGGTCCGGGGAGCTGTTTTTT CASSPTGSGELFF
TRBJ1-5 TRBV6-5 - 15 - TGTGCCAGCAGTGGCCAGGGAAGTGGCAATCAGCCCCAGCATTTT CASSGQGSGNQPQHF
TRBJ2-5 TRBV11-2 - 16 - TGTGCCAGCAGCTTGGGGCCCACAGGCCCAGAGGAGACCCAGTACTTC CASSLGPTGPEETQYF
TRBJ1-6 TRBV9 - 16 once TGTGCCAGCAGCGTGGGGCAGAGCTCCTATAATTCACCCCTCCACTTT CASSVGQSSYNSPLHF
TRBJ2-7 TRBV5-1 TRBD2 14 once TGCGCCAGCAGCGGGACTAGCGGGGGCTACGAGCAGTACTTC CASSGTSGGYEQYF
TRBJ1-1 TRBV6-1 - 12 - TGTGCCAGCAGTAAAGGGGCCACTGAAGCTTTCTTT CASSKGATEAFF
TRBJ1-1 TRBV19 - 11 once TGTGCCAGTAGTCAGAACACTGAAGCTTTCTTT CASSQNTEAFF
TRBJ2-1 TRBV2 - 16 - TGTGCCAGCAGTCGAGGTCTCCGGACTGGTGACAATGAGCAGTTCTTC CASSRGLRTGDNEQFF
TRBJ2-7 TRBV6-6 TRBD2 15 - TGTGCCAGCAGCGGGGGGGGATACCTCTCCTACGAGCAGTACTTC CASSGGGYLSYEQYF
TRBJ1-2 TRBV6-5 - 13 few TGTGCCAGCAAGCCAAGGGGGTACTATGGCTACACCTTC CASKPRGYYGYTF
TRBJ1-6 TRBV7-9 - 13 - TGTGCCAGCAGAGCAGGGGATATTTCACCCCTCCACTTT CASRAGDISPLHF
TRBJ1-6 TRBV7-3 - 13 few TGTGCCAGCAGCTTAAACACCCTGTCACCCCTCCACTTT CASSLNTLSPLHF
TRBJ1-4 TRBV7-9 - 16 once TGTGCCAGCAGCCCCGGTGGGGGGAATGAAAATGAAAAACTGTTTTTT CASSPGGGNENEKLFF
TRBJ1-2 TRBV15 - 12 few TGTGCCACCAGCAGAGGTGGAGGTGGCTACACCTTC CATSRGGGGYTF
TRBJ2-1 TRBV13 - 15 once TGTGCCAGCAGCCAGGGGGGCCGGGGTGGGAATGAGCAGTTCTTC CASSQGGRGGNEQFF
TRBJ2-7 TRBV6-5 - 14 - TGTGCCAGCAGTTACAGCGGCCCCTCCTACGAGCAGTACTTC CASSYSGPSYEQYF
TRBJ1-4 TRBV6-5 TRBD1 16 - TGTGCCAGCAGTTACACCAGACAGGGAGAAGGAGAAAAACTGTTTTTT CASSYTRQGEGEKLFF
TRBJ1-4 TRBV5-1 - 13 few TGCGCCAGCACCGAGAAGCAGGGGGAAAAACTGTTTTTT CASTEKQGEKLFF
TRBJ1-2 TRBV27 - 15 once TGTGCCAGCAGTTTATCCCGGGTTGACTACTATGGCTACACCTTC CASSLSRVDYYGYTF
TRBJ2-3 TRBV6-1 - 15 - TGTGCCACCCGACCCCGGGACTTAAACACAGATACGCAGTATTTT CATRPRDLNTDTQYF